The 10 T cell receptor beta chains given below trace back to one sample, sequenced in a study of blood T cell repertoires in COVID-19. Assay: immunoSEQ multiplex PCR; the TCRdb copy retains only in-frame clones and omits some. The sample lists a few hundred thousand clones; 90% were seen once. Specimen: peripheral blood. These receptors were collected from a woman aged 55-69 years with COVID-19, enrolled during active disease.

V usage is TRBV7-9 and J usage is TRBJ2-1; 14 nucleotides line up with TRBD2. The germline V gene encodes CDR1 SEHNR and CDR2 FQNEAQ (reference sequence). This CDR3 region has 16 residues. The trim removed 5 bases at V and 1 base at J, leaving 1 base unmatched. CDR3 amino acids: CASSGLAGGSYNEQFF. Written as DNA, the CDR3 is TGTGCCAGCAGCGGACTAGCGGGGGGATCCTACAATGAGCAGTTCTTC.

The V gene is TRBV7-8, the J gene TRBJ1-5; 11 bases map to TRBD1. The V and J ends lost 5 bases and 4 bases, in that order; junction bases with no gene match: 4. CDR3 length: 15 amino acids. Germline CDR1 is SGHVS and CDR2 is FQNEAQ. In nucleotides, the CDR3 is TGTGCCAGCAGCCCCCGGGACAGGGGGAATCAGCCCCAGCATTTT. It translates to CASSPRDRGNQPQHF.

The V and J genes are TRBV6-5 and TRBJ2-1; the D gene is possibly TRBD2 (5 bases). The V gene lost 10 bases and the J gene lost 0 bases, with 13 bases spanning the gap. Per the germline V gene, CDR1 is MNHEY and CDR2 is SVGAGI. The CDR3 has 14 residues. The CDR3 DNA is TGTGCCATACCCCGGGGAAACTCCTACAATGAGCAGTTCTTC. This translates into CAIPRGNSYNEQFF.

The CDR3 is CASSYGGSGANVLTF. CDR3 sequence (DNA): TGTGCCAGCAGCTACGGGGGATCTGGGGCCAACGTCCTGACTTTC. V gene TRBV7-3 combines with J gene TRBJ2-6; possibly TRBD2 for D (6 bases). Trimming took off 4 bases at V and 1 base at J, with 8 bases between the two ends. CDR1 SGHTA and CDR2 FQGTGA come from the germline V gene. The length of the CDR3 is 15 residues.

The chain combines TRBV5-5 with TRBJ2-7; the match to TRBD1 covers 8 bases. Germline CDR1 SGHKS, CDR2 YYEKEE (reference sequence). The junction had 7 bases not matched to a gene; V was cut back by 2 bases and J by 3 bases. This CDR3 spans 15 amino acids. This CDR3 is CASSFPTGVFYEQYF. CDR3 bases: TGTGCCAGCAGCTTTCCGACAGGGGTATTCTACGAGCAGTACTTC.

V usage is TRBV6-5 and J usage is TRBJ1-5, with TRBD1 matching over 7 bases. The CDR3 has 14 amino acids. Looked up from germline, CDR1 is MNHEY and CDR2 is SVGAGI. The ends lost 7 bases at V and 10 bases at J; junction bases unmatched: 13. CDR3 protein: CASTEGHRGSPQHF. The CDR3 DNA reads as TGTGCCAGCACCGAGGGGCACAGGGGTTCTCCCCAGCATTTT.

This clone was counted a single time. This chain connects TRBV5-4 to TRBJ2-3; 8 bases line up with TRBD2. Per the germline V gene, CDR1 is SGHNT and CDR2 is YYREEE (reference sequence). The CDR3 has 15 amino acids. Unmatched junction bases numbered 7, after V lost 4 bases and J lost 3 bases. The CDR3 nucleotides are TGTGCCAGCAGCACCCGGGGGGGAGTAACAGATACGCAGTATTTT. Residues: CASSTRGGVTDTQYF.

This clone was seen once. The chain recombines TRBV6-5 with TRBJ1-3; D remains ambiguous. Trimming removed 6 bases from V and 5 bases from J, with 14 bases in between. Germline values: CDR1 MNHEY, CDR2 SVGAGI. The CDR3 runs to 14 residues. The CDR3 region has the DNA TGTGCCAGCAGCCTTGACAAGGATCGAAACACCATATATTTT. Translation gives CASSLDKDRNTIYF.

CDR3 coding DNA: TGTGCCAGTAGTCGCGACACCTCCACAGATACGCAGTATTTT. Translation gives CASSRDTSTDTQYF. The rearrangement joins TRBV19 to TRBJ2-3; D remains unclear. This CDR3 contains 14 residues. Germline V lookup: CDR1 LNHDA, CDR2 SQIVND (reference sequence). The V gene lost 5 bases and the J gene lost 2 bases, with 11 bases spanning the gap.

The V call is TRBV2, the J call TRBJ2-3; no definite D call. Trimming left V 6 bases short and J 0 bases short, with 16 bases between. The CDR3 consists of 16 residues. The germline gives CDR1 SNHLY, CDR2 FYNNEI. CDR3 residues: CASSAMAALSTDTQYF. CDR3 sequence (DNA): TGTGCCAGCAGCGCGATGGCAGCACTAAGCACAGATACGCAGTATTTT.